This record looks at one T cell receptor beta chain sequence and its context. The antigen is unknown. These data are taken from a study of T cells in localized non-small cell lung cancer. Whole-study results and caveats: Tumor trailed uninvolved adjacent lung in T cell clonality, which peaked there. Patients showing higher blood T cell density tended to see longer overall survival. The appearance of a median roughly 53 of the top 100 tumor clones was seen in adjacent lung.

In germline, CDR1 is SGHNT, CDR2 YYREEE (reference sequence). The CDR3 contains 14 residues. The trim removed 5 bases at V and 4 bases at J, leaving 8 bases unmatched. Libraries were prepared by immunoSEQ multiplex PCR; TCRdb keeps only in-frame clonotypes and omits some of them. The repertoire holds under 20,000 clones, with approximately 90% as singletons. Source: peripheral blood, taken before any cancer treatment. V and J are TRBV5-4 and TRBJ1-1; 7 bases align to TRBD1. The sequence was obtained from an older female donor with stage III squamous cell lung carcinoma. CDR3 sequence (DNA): TGTGCCAGCAGTTCCAGGGGGGGGTCCACTGAAGCTTTCTTT. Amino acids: CASSSRGGSTEAFF.